This TCR beta chain came from a study of CD8 T cells in ankylosing spondylitis. Findings and caveats of the study: Matched ankylosing spondylitis synovial fluid reportedly showed significant enrichment of disease-linked clones. Some motif variants were previously reported in reactive arthritis synovial fluid and blood. For ankylosing spondylitis blood, a TCR beta motif of seven to nine highly homologous variants appeared characteristic.

In regard to this clonotype: The antigen is not known.

TCRdb analysed the 5' RACE reads with MiXCR anew, one entry per CDR3 protein. The repertoire holds a few hundred thousand distinct CDR3 sequences, around 21% seen once, with under 4% in the top ten. V was trimmed by 5 bases and J by 7 bases, leaving 11 bases between them. The CDR3 length is 12 residues. Germline V lookup: CDR1 DFQATT, CDR2 SNEGSKA (reference sequence). The receptor's source is a female donor with ankylosing spondylitis or in good health (not recorded which). The chain uses TRBV20-1 and TRBJ2-2; D is unresolved. The sequenced sample consisted of blood, either unsorted or a sorted T cell fraction (not recorded which). CDR3 loop: CSAGWNVGELFF. In DNA form, the CDR3 reads TGCAGTGCTGGGTGGAACGTCGGGGAGCTGTTTTTT.